The rows below give T cell receptor beta chains drawn from one sample of a study of tissue T cells after allogeneic stem cell transplantation. Here immunoSEQ multiplex PCR was the method, and the copy in TCRdb shows in-frame clones only, minus some. This sample carries roughly 42,000 clones, just under 95% of them seen once, and the ten largest clones take approximately 3.6%. The starting material was blood, obtained before transplantation. These receptors were obtained from a woman aged 35 to 70 who later had graft-versus-host disease after an allogeneic stem cell transplant. Both conserved end residues are part of each CDR3. D genes are given only for firm matches. The size of a clone is reported for some rows only, either as once, few or many, or as a class for expanded clones.

j_call,d_call,v_call,clone_size,cdr3_nt,cdr3_aa
TRBJ2-7,TRBD1,TRBV7-2,NA,TGTGCCAGCAGCGCCCGACAGGGGGCAAATTCTTACGAGCAGTACTTC,CASSARQGANSYEQYF
TRBJ2-3,NA,TRBV4-3,NA,TGCGCCAGCAGCCAAGAACTAGCTGCAGATACGCAGTATTTT,CASSQELAADTQYF
TRBJ1-3,NA,TRBV15,NA,TGTGCCACCAGCAGAGACGTCAGCTCTGGAAACACCATATATTTT,CATSRDVSSGNTIYF
TRBJ2-3,TRBD2,TRBV28,NA,TGTGCCAGCAGTCCAGGTGGCGGGAGATATGGCACAGATACGCAGTATTTT,CASSPGGGRYGTDTQYF
TRBJ2-7,NA,TRBV7-2,NA,TGTGCCAGCAGCACAGGTCCCAAAGACGAGCAGTACTTC,CASSTGPKDEQYF
TRBJ1-2,TRBD1,TRBV18,NA,TGTGCCAGCTCACCAGCCGAGGGGGCAGGCTATGGCTACACCTTC,CASSPAEGAGYGYTF
TRBJ1-1,TRBD1,TRBV11-2,NA,TGTGCCAGCAGGTACACAGGGGGCACTGAAGCTTTCTTT,CASRYTGGTEAFF
TRBJ1-1,NA,TRBV2,once,TGTGCCAGCAGTGGGTCGGACGGAGTAAAAGCTGAAGCTTTCTTT,CASSGSDGVKAEAFF
TRBJ1-6,NA,TRBV30,NA,TGTGCCTGGAGTAAAGACCCGCAGGGACGCGGTAATTCACCCCTCCACTTT,CAWSKDPQGRGNSPLHF
TRBJ1-2,NA,TRBV28,NA,TGTGCCAGCAGCCACAGGGAGGACGGCTACACCTTC,CASSHREDGYTF
TRBJ1-2,TRBD1,TRBV6-6,NA,TGTGCCAGCAGTTACCCTCAGGGGGCAAGTGGCTACACCTTC,CASSYPQGASGYTF
TRBJ2-7,NA,TRBV29-1,once,TGCAGCGTGGTCCTCTACGAGCAGTACTTC,CSVVLYEQYF
TRBJ2-6,NA,TRBV19,NA,TGTGCCAGTAGTATTTGGGGCGGGTCCAACGTCCTGACTTTC,CASSIWGGSNVLTF
TRBJ2-5,NA,TRBV5-4,NA,TGTGCCAGCAGCTCGTCCAGAGGGGGGGGCGAAGAGACCCAGTACTTC,CASSSSRGGGEETQYF
TRBJ2-5,NA,TRBV3-1/TRBV3-2,NA,TGTGCCAGCAGCCAAGAGACCCAGTACTTC,CASSQETQYF
TRBJ2-7,NA,TRBV13,NA,TGTGCCAGCAGCCCCACAGGGAGTGAGCAGTACTTC,CASSPTGSEQYF
TRBJ1-1,NA,TRBV7-9,NA,TGTGCCAGCACCGGGGGAATCAACACTGAAGCTTTCTTT,CASTGGINTEAFF
TRBJ2-3,TRBD2,TRBV5-1,NA,TGCGCCAGCAGCCACGGGACTAGCGGATTCACAGATACGCAGTATTTT,CASSHGTSGFTDTQYF
TRBJ1-1,NA,TRBV6-6,NA,TGTGCCAGCAGTTACTCGGGGGGCACTGAAGCTTTCTTT,CASSYSGGTEAFF
TRBJ2-1,NA,TRBV19,NA,TGTGCCAGTAGTATAGCAGGGTTGGCACGTGGGCAGTTCTTC,CASSIAGLARGQFF
TRBJ2-1,TRBD2,TRBV5-4,NA,TGTGCCAGCAGCACCAAACTAGCGGGGTCCTACAATGAGCAGTTCTTC,CASSTKLAGSYNEQFF
TRBJ2-3,NA,TRBV5-1,NA,TGCGCCAGCAGCCTCGGGACTCCCCAGGCGGATACGCAGTATTTT,CASSLGTPQADTQYF
TRBJ2-7,TRBD2,TRBV7-9,NA,TGTGCCAGCAGCTTAAAGCGGGATCCAGAGCAGTACTTC,CASSLKRDPEQYF
TRBJ2-1,TRBD1,TRBV3-1/TRBV3-2,NA,TGTGCCAGCAGCCCACTGACAGGGACCTACAATGAGCAGTTCTTC,CASSPLTGTYNEQFF
TRBJ2-2,TRBD1,TRBV25-1,few,TGTGCCAGCAGTGAATCACAGGGGTGGAACACCGGGGAGCTGTTTTTT,CASSESQGWNTGELFF
TRBJ1-4,NA,TRBV19,few,TGTGCCAGCCGCCCCAGGGCTAATGAAAAACTGTTTTTT,CASRPRANEKLFF
TRBJ1-1,NA,TRBV7-9,NA,TGTGCCAGCAGCCGCCCTCATCCGAACACTGAAGCTTTCTTT,CASSRPHPNTEAFF
TRBJ1-2,TRBD1,TRBV6-5,NA,TGTGCCAGCAGTTCAACCATCCAGGGGGTTTATGGCTACACCTTC,CASSSTIQGVYGYTF
TRBJ2-1,NA,TRBV15,NA,TGTGCCACCAGCAGACTAGTAGGATCCTACAATGAGCAGTTCTTC,CATSRLVGSYNEQFF
TRBJ1-5,NA,TRBV19,NA,TGTGCCAGTAGTATCGGACAGCTCGGAGGTCAGCCCCAGCATTTT,CASSIGQLGGQPQHF
TRBJ1-1,NA,TRBV4-1,NA,TGCGCCAGCAGCCAAGATAAAACTGAAGCTTTCTTT,CASSQDKTEAFF
TRBJ2-1,NA,TRBV30,NA,TGTGCCTGGAGTATCGGCGGTTCCTACAATGAGCAGTTCTTC,CAWSIGGSYNEQFF
TRBJ2-3,TRBD2,TRBV4-1,NA,TGCGCCAGCAGCCAAAACCCCGGGACTAGCGGCACAGATACGCAGTATTTT,CASSQNPGTSGTDTQYF
TRBJ2-7,TRBD2,TRBV27,NA,TGTGCCAGCAGTCCAGGGACTAGCGGGGAAATGTACGAGCAGTACTTC,CASSPGTSGEMYEQYF
TRBJ2-3,NA,TRBV6-5,NA,TGTGCCAGCAGTCCAACAGGGTTTTATACAGATACGCAGTATTTT,CASSPTGFYTDTQYF
TRBJ2-7,NA,TRBV7-8,NA,TGTGCCAGCAGCCCACGGAGGGGGGAGGGGGCCACCCACGAGCAGTACTTC,CASSPRRGEGATHEQYF
TRBJ2-1,NA,TRBV18,NA,TGTGCCAGCTCACCGCGTTCTGACAATGAGCAGTTCTTC,CASSPRSDNEQFF
TRBJ2-6,TRBD1,TRBV6-2/TRBV6-3,NA,TGTGCCAGCAGTTGGACAGGGGGTTCTGGGGCCAACGTCCTGACTTTC,CASSWTGGSGANVLTF
TRBJ2-1,TRBD2,TRBV5-1,NA,TGCGCCAGCAGCTTGGGACTAGCGGCTAGCTATGAGCAGTTCTTC,CASSLGLAASYEQFF
TRBJ2-1,TRBD2,TRBV11-2,once,TGTGCCAGCAGCTTGAACCCCTTAGCGGGAGGGCGCGGTGAGCAGTTCTTC,CASSLNPLAGGRGEQFF
TRBJ2-7,TRBD2,TRBV15,NA,TGTGCCACCAGCAGAGCCGGGACTAGCGTCGAGCAGTACTTC,CATSRAGTSVEQYF
TRBJ1-4,NA,TRBV19,NA,TGTGCCAGTAGTATAGTAGGGAGGAATGAAAAACTGTTTTTT,CASSIVGRNEKLFF
TRBJ2-5,TRBD1,TRBV7-9,NA,TGTGCCAGCAGCCAGCGGACAGGGGGGAGGGAGACCCAGTACTTC,CASSQRTGGRETQYF
TRBJ1-2,TRBD1,TRBV24-1,NA,TGTGCCACCAGTGAGACCGGGACAGGGTTTTTTCGAAATGGCTACACCTTC,CATSETGTGFFRNGYTF
TRBJ1-2,NA,TRBV5-5,NA,TGTGCCAGCAGCCGCGACGACTATGGCTACACCTTC,CASSRDDYGYTF
TRBJ1-5,NA,TRBV2,NA,TGTGCCAGCATGAGGTTCAATGATCAGCCCCAGCATTTT,CASMRFNDQPQHF
TRBJ2-7,TRBD1,TRBV28,NA,TGTGCCAGCAGTTTAACAGGGGGCTACGAGCAGTACTTC,CASSLTGGYEQYF
TRBJ1-2,NA,TRBV30,NA,TGTGCCTGGATACAATCCTGGCCCAACTATGGCTACACCTTC,CAWIQSWPNYGYTF
TRBJ2-2,NA,TRBV28,NA,TGTGCCAGCAGTTTCCCCCCGGACCAGGCCAGGGGGGAGCTGTTTTTT,CASSFPPDQARGELFF
TRBJ1-1,NA,TRBV11-2,NA,TGTGCCAGCAGCGAGATCCCAAGCCTTAACACTGAAGCTTTCTTT,CASSEIPSLNTEAFF
TRBJ1-6,NA,TRBV14,NA,TGTGCCAGCAGCCTAGGGACCGTCTATTCACCCCTCCACTTT,CASSLGTVYSPLHF